This T cell receptor (beta chain) was recovered during a study of Ad26.COV2.S vaccination and SARS-CoV-2 variants. In the study overall: The donor was enrolled in the Ad26.COV2.S arm of the COV1001 trial. By the intramuscular route, Ad26.COV2.S was given once, or twice 56 days apart.

Treatment here: some 20 received Ad26.COV2.S at low or high dose, single or two shots; several received placebo; per-sample allocation not given. Samples came from day 63 after the first vaccine or placebo injection. What was given as vaccine was an Ad26 vector encoding Wuhan-strain SARS-CoV-2 spike. Findings and limits, study-wide: People who got the vaccine had more spike-specific TCR breadth than people who got placebo.

Turning to this clone: What it binds is unknown.

The CDR3 sequence is 17 residues long. V dropped 4 bases and J dropped 0; count of bases not matched to a gene: 7. Germline loops: CDR1 SGDLS, CDR2 YYNGEE. Data came from immunoSEQ multiplex PCR; TCRdb stores just in-frame clones and leaves some out. The sample yields roughly 700,000 clones, 70% to 90% seen once. This material consisted of peripheral blood, taken in a trial of Ad26.COV2.S vaccine versus placebo. This sequence originates from a person between 18 and 65 years old who received the Ad26.COV2.S COVID-19 vaccine or a placebo. The V and J genes are TRBV9 and TRBJ2-3; 11 nucleotides match TRBD2. CDR3 sequence reads: CASSPRLAGTSTDTQYF. In DNA form, the CDR3 reads TGTGCCAGCAGCCCGCGACTAGCGGGGACTAGCACAGATACGCAGTATTTT.